This T cell receptor beta chain was captured by sequencing in a study of blood T cells in healthy people across ages. Findings and caveats of the study: Diversity estimated from one million T cells was considered an underestimate.

Then a second PCR, running about 6 to 12 cycles, was carried out with a sample-barcoded 5' primer and a J-beta primer mix. Each of the samples gave a minimum of 2.5 million paired-end reads that contained CDR3. Via MiXCR, TCRdb re-called the 5' RACE reads, giving one row per CDR3 protein. Of around 990,000 distinct CDR3 sequences listed, roughly two fifths are singletons. Every donor gave approximately 10 milliliters of peripheral blood. Every sample had a minimum of 7 million PBMCs isolated. The J segment lost 7 bases and the V segment lost 3 bases, leaving 10 bases of the junction unmatched. Looked up from germline, CDR1 is SEHNR and CDR2 is FQNEAQ (reference sequence). The length of the CDR3 is 15 residues. Notes on this clonotype: Its specificity is unknown.

This sequence joins TRBV7-9 and TRBJ1-2, with 8 bases lining up with TRBD1. The material sequenced was blood. The clonotype originates from a man younger than 35 in good health. The CDR3 nucleotides are TGTGCCAGCAGCTTTCCCGGACAGGGATCTTCTGGCTACACCTTC. As protein: CASSFPGQGSSGYTF.